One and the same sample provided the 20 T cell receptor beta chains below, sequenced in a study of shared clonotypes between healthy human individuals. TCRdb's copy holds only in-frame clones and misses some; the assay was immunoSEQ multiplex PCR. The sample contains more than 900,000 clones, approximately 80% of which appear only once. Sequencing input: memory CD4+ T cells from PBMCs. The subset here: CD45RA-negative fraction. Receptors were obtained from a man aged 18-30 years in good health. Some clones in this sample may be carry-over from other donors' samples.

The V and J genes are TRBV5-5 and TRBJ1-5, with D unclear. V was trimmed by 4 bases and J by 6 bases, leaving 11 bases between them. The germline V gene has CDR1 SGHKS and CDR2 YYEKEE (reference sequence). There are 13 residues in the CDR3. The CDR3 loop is CASSLLPGQPQHF. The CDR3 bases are TGTGCCAGCAGCCTCTTACCTGGTCAGCCCCAGCATTTT.

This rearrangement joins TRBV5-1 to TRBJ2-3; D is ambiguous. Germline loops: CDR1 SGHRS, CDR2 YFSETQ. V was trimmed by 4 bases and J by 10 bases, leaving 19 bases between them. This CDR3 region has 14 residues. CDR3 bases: TGCGCCAGCAGCCAGGACCAATCTTACGGTGCGCAGTATTTT. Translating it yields CASSQDQSYGAQYF. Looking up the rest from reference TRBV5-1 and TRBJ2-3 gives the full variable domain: KAGVTQTPRYLIKTRGQQVTLSCSPISGHRSVSWYQQTPGQGLQFLFEYFSETQRNKGNFPGRFSGRQFSNSRSEMNVSTLELGDSALYLCASSQDQSYGAQYFGPGTRLTVL.

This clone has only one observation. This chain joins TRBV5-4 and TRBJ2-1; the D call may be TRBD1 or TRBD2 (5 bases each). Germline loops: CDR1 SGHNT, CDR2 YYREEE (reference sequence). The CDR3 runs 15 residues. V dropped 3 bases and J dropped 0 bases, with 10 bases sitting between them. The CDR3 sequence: CASSSGTPSYNEQFF. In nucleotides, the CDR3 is TGTGCCAGCAGCTCCGGGACCCCCTCCTACAATGAGCAGTTCTTC. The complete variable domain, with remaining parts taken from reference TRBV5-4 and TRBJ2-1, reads ETGVTQSPTHLIKTRGQQVTLRCSSQSGHNTVSWYQQALGQGPQFIFQYYREEENGRGNFPPRFSGLQFPNYSSELNVNALELDDSALYLCASSSGTPSYNEQFFGPGTRLTVL.

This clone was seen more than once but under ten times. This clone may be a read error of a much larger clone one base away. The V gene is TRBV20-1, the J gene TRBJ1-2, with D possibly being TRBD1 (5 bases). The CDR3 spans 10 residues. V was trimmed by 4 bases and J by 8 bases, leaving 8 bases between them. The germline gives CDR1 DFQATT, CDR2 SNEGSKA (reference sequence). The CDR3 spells CSATRGGYTF. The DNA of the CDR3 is TGCAGTGCTACACGGGGGGGCTACACCTTC.

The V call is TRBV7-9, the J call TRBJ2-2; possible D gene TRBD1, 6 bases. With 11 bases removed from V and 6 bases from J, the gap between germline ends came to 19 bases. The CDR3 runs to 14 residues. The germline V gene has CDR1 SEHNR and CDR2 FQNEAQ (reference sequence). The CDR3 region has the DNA TGTGCCTTAAAGGGGGAATTTCAGCCCGGGGAGCTGTTTTTT. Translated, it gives CALKGEFQPGELFF.

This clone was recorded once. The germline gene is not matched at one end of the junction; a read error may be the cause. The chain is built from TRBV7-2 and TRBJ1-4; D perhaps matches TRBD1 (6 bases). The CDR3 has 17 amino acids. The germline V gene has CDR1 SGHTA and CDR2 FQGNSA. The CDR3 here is CASGLAPRTDRNEKLFF. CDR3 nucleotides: TGTGCCAGCGGCTTAGCCCCCCGGACAGATCGCAATGAAAAACTGTTTTTT.

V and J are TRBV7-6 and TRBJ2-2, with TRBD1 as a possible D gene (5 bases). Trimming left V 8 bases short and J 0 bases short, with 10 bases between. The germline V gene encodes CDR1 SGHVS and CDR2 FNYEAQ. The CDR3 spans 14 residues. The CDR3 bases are TGTGCCAGCGCCGAGACAGCGAACACCGGGGAGCTGTTTTTT. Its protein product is CASAETANTGELFF.

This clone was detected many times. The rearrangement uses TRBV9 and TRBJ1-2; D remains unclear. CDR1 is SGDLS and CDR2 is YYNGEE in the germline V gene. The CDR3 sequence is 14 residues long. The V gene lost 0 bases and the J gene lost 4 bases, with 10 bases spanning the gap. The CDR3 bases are TGTGCCAGCAGCGTAGAGGAGTTTACCTATGGCTACACCTTC. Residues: CASSVEEFTYGYTF.

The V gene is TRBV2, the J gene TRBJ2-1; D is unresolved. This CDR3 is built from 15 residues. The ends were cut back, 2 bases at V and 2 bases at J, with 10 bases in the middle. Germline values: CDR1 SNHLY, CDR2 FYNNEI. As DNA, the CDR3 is TGTGCCAGCAGTGAAATGGGGATAGCCTACAATGAGCAGTTCTTC. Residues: CASSEMGIAYNEQFF.

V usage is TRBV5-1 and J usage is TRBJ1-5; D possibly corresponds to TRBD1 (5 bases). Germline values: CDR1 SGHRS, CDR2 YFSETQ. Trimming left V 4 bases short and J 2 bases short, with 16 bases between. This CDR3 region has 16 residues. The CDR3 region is CASSPGRGGGNQPQHF. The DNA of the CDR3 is TGCGCCAGCAGCCCCGGCCGGGGGGGTGGCAATCAGCCCCAGCATTTT.

The CDR3 loop reads CASSLLSGTGTEQYF. As DNA, the CDR3 is TGCGCCAGCAGCCTGTTATCCGGGACAGGAACCGAGCAGTACTTC. The rearrangement links TRBV4-3 to TRBJ2-7, with 8 bases fitting TRBD1. The CDR3 loop spans 15 amino acids. V shed 4 bases and J 6 bases; nucleotides not matched to a gene: 11. Germline values: CDR1 LGHNA, CDR2 YSLEER.

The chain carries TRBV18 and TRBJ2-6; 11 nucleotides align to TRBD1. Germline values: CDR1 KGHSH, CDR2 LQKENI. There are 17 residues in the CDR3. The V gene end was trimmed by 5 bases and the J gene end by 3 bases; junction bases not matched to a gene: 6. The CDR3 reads CASSGGQGALGANVLTF. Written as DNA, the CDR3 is TGTGCCAGCTCAGGAGGACAGGGGGCGCTTGGGGCCAACGTCCTGACTTTC.

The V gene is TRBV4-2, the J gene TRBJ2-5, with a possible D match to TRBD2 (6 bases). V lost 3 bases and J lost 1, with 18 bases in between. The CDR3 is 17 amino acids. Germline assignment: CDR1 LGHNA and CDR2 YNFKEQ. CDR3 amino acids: CASSQGGARGTQETQYF. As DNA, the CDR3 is TGTGCCAGCAGCCAGGGGGGTGCCCGCGGTACCCAAGAGACCCAGTACTTC.

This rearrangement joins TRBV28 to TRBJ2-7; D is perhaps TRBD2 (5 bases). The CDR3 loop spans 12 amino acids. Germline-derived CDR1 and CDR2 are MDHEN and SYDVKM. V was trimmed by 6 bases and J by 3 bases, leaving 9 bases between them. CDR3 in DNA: TGTGCCAGCAGAGGACTTGTCTACGAGCAGTACTTC. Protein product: CASRGLVYEQYF.

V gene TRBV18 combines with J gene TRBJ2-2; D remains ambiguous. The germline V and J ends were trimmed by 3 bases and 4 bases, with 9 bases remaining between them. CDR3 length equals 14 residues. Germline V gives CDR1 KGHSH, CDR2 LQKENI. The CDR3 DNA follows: TGTGCCAGCTCACCGTTTCCGAGCACCGGGGAGCTGTTTTTT. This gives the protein CASSPFPSTGELFF.

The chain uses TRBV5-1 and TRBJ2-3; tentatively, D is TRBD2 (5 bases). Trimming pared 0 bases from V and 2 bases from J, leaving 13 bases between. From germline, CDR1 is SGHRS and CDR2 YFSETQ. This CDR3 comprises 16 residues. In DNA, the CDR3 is TGCGCCAGCAGCTTGGTTACGGGAAGTTCCACAGATACGCAGTATTTT. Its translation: CASSLVTGSSTDTQYF.

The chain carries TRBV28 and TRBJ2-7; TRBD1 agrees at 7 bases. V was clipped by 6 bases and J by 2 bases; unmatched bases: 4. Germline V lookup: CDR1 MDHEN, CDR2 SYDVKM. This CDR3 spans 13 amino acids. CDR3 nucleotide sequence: TGTGCCAGCAGACCGGGACAGACCTACGAGCAGTACTTC. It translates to CASRPGQTYEQYF. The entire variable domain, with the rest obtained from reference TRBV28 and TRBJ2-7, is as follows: DVKVTQSSRYLVKRTGEKVFLECVQDMDHENMFWYRQDPGLGLRLIYFSYDVKMKEKGDIPEGYSVSREKKERFSLILESASTNQTSMYLCASRPGQTYEQYFGPGTRLTVT.

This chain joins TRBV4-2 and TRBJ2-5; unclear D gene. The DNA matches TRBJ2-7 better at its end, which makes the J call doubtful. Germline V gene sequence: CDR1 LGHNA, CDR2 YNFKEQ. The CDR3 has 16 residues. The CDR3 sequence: CASSQDRGAPSYEQYF. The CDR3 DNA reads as TGTGCCAGCAGCCAAGATCGAGGAGCGCCCTCCTACGAGCAGTACTTC.

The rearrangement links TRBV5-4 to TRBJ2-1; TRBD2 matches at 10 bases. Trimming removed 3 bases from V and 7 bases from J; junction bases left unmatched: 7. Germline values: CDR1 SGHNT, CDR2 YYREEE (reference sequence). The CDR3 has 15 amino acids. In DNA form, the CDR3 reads TGTGCCAGCAGCTGGAGCGGGAGGGGGGGTAATGAGCAGTTCTTC. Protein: CASSWSGRGGNEQFF.

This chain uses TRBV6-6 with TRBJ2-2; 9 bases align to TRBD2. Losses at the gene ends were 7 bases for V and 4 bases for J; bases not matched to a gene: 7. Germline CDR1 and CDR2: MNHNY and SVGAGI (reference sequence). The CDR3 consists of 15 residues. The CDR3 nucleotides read TGTGCCAGCACCCAACTAGCGGGTACCACCGGGGAGCTGTTTTTT. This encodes CASTQLAGTTGELFF.